The clone carrying this TCR beta chain was picked up a small number of times. Its antigen is not known. Unique-molecular-identifier-tagged TCR beta cDNA libraries were used. Input populations of 1 to 10 million T cells gave rise to approximately 500,000 cDNA molecules. MiXCR was run by TCRdb on the PCR reads, yielding one entry per CDR3 protein. The data contain more than 350,000 distinct CDR3 sequences, 39% of them singletons. J was trimmed by 3 bases and V by 7 bases; bases with no gene match: 5. The CDR3 has 13 amino acids. CDR1 is SQVTM and CDR2 is ANQGSEA in the germline V gene. The data derive from a study of post-analysis software for immune sequencing data. Study context: Relapsing-remitting, secondary progressive and progressive-relapsing multiple sclerosis were all included among the disease courses.

Study-level findings and limits: Significantly lower normalized Chao1 diversity was found in patients with multiple sclerosis relative to controls. Strong co-clustering by F measure was evident for samples that had been prepared in the same batch. TRBV5-6, TRBV5-1 and TRBV20-1 belonged to a set of roughly 5 TRBV segments that were more frequent in patients than controls.

The chain joins TRBV29-1 to TRBJ2-7, with TRBD1 matching 11 bases. Material for sequencing was blood. This TCR was sampled from a girl between 2 and 10 years old with multiple sclerosis. This CDR3 is CSAGTGGRYEQYF. CDR3 bases: TGCAGCGCCGGGACAGGGGGACGCTACGAGCAGTACTTC.